A single sample is the source of the 9 T cell receptor beta chains below, sequenced in a study of blood T cell repertoires in COVID-19. Produced via immunoSEQ multiplex PCR; TCRdb's table is partial and in-frame only. The table shows some 310,000 clones, with about 90% occurring only once. Input material: PBMCs or T cells enriched from blood (not recorded which). These receptors all stem from a woman aged 30 to 39 who had recovered from COVID-19.

CDR3 loop: CSARGQGQYF. CDR3 bases: TGCAGTGCTAGAGGGCAGGGGCAGTACTTC. V is TRBV20-1 and J is TRBJ2-5; maybe TRBD1 (6 bases). The CDR3 sequence is 10 residues long. Looked up from germline, CDR1 is DFQATT and CDR2 is SNEGSKA (reference sequence). V lost 1 base to trimming and J lost 11 bases, with 8 bases between them.

The gene calls are TRBV4-1 and TRBJ2-7, with no clear D. Deletions cut 0 bases from V and 0 bases from J, with 9 bases between. CDR1 and CDR2 (germline): MGHRA, YSYEKL. This CDR3 is built from 15 residues. The CDR3 DNA reads TGCGCCAGCAGCCAAGAAATTCGGAGCTCCTACGAGCAGTACTTC. Residues: CASSQEIRSSYEQYF.

The chain carries TRBV7-8 and TRBJ2-3; D perhaps matches TRBD1 (6 bases). Germline values: CDR1 SGHVS, CDR2 FQNEAQ. Trimming pared 4 bases from V and 0 bases from J, leaving 11 bases between. CDR3 length: 15 residues. CDR3 in DNA: TGTGCCAGCAGCTACGGCAGGGGAAGCACAGATACGCAGTATTTT. Protein sequence: CASSYGRGSTDTQYF.

The CDR3 DNA sequence: TGCAGCGAACCGGGACAGGGGGCGTGGGACAAAAACATTCAGTACTTC. Protein sequence: CSEPGQGAWDKNIQYF. The genes are TRBV29-1 and TRBJ2-4; the match to TRBD1 covers 12 bases. The CDR3 has 16 residues. Germline CDR1 SQVTM, CDR2 ANQGSEA. The junction had 10 bases not matched to a gene; V was cut back by 7 bases and J by 3 bases.

CDR3 DNA sequence: TGTGCCAGCAGCCTTCTGGGCCACGAGCAGTACTTC. Residues: CASSLLGHEQYF. The V and J genes are TRBV12-3 or TRBV12-4 and TRBJ2-7; D is unclear. The CDR3 contains 12 residues. V lost 6 bases to trimming and J lost 5 bases, with 11 bases between them.

The rearrangement uses TRBV19 and TRBJ1-5, with D hard to call. Per the germline V gene, CDR1 is LNHDA and CDR2 is SQIVND (reference sequence). The CDR3 sequence is 13 residues long. Trimming shortened V by 1 base and J by 8 bases, and 9 bases separated the two germline ends. The CDR3 nucleotides read TGTGCCAGTAGTATAGCGCAGGCTAAGCCCCAGCATTTT. This translates into CASSIAQAKPQHF.

The rearrangement uses TRBV28 and TRBJ2-1; 12 bases align to TRBD1. This CDR3 comprises 15 residues. The V segment lost 8 bases and the J segment 5 bases; nucleotides outside the gene matches: 7. Germline CDR1 and CDR2: MDHEN and SYDVKM. The CDR3 sequence: CASDWDRGQNNEQFF. CDR3 bases: TGTGCCAGCGATTGGGACAGGGGGCAGAACAATGAGCAGTTCTTC.

V usage is TRBV6-4 and J usage is TRBJ2-1; D unclear. The V and J ends lost 6 bases and 0 bases respectively, with 12 bases between them. Germline CDR1 and CDR2: MRHNA and SNTAGT. The CDR3 is made up of 15 amino acids. The CDR3 DNA reads TGTGCCAGCAGCCGAGAGCCTTCCTCCTACAATGAGCAGTTCTTC. Encoded protein: CASSREPSSYNEQFF.

The V and J genes are TRBV12-3 or TRBV12-4 and TRBJ1-1; maybe TRBD1 (5 bases). The V and J ends lost 4 bases and 8 bases respectively, with 14 bases between them. The CDR3 is 13 residues long. CDR3 loop: CASSWGQQFEAFF. The CDR3 nucleotides read TGTGCCAGCAGTTGGGGCCAGCAATTCGAAGCTTTCTTT.